The present TCR beta chain was sequenced within a study of control samples from healthy donors and cancer patients. This clone has just a few counts. Sequencing was performed with immunoSEQ multiplex PCR; in TCRdb, only in-frame clones are kept and a portion is missing. The table includes about 120,000 clones, approximately 94% detected once. V was clipped by 0 bases and J by 7 bases, with 24 bases between them. The CDR3 has 19 residues. The germline CDR1 and CDR2 sequences are LGHDT and YNNKEL (reference sequence). The rearrangement joins TRBV3-1 (or the pseudogene TRBV3-2) to TRBJ2-2; D is unresolved. Sequencing used PBMCs. The clonotype was recovered from a man in his forties or fifties with head and neck cancer. The CDR3 region has the DNA TGTGCCAGCAGCCAAGAAGACACCCCCTATTCACGTCGCGGCGGGGAGCTGTTTTTT. Amino acids: CASSQEDTPYSRRGGELFF.